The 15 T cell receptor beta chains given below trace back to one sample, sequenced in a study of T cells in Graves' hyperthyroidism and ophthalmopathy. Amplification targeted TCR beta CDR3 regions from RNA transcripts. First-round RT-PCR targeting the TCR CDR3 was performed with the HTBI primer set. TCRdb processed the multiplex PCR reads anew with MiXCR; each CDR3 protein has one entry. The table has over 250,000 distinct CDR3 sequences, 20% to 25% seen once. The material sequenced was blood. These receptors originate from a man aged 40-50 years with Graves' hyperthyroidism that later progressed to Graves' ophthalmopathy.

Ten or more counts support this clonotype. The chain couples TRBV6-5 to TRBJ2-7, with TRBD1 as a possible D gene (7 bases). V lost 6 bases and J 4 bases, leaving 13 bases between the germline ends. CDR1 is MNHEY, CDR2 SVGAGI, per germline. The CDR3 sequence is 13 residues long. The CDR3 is CASRQQGRYEQYF. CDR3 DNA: TGTGCCAGCAGGCAACAGGGGAGGTACGAGCAGTACTTC.

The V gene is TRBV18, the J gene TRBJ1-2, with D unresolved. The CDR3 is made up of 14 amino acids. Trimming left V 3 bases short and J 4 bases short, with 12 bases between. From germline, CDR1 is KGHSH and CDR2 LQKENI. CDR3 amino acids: CASSPEGSGYGYTF. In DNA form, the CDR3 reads TGTGCCAGCTCACCGGAGGGTTCTGGCTATGGCTACACCTTC.

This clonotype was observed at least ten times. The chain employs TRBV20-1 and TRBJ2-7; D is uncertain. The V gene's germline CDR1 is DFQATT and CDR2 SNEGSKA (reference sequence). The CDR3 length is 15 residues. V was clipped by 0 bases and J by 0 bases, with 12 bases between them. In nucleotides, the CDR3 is TGCAGTGCTAGAGATTTCCTGTATAGCTCCTACGAGCAGTACTTC. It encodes CSARDFLYSSYEQYF.

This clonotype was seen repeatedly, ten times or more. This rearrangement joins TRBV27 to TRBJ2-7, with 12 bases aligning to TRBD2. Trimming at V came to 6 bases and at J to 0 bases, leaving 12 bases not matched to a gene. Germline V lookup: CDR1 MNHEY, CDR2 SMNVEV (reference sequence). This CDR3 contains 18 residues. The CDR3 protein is CASSLRSSGRVPSYEQYF. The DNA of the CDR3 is TGTGCCAGCAGCTTAAGGTCTAGCGGGAGGGTCCCCTCCTACGAGCAGTACTTC.

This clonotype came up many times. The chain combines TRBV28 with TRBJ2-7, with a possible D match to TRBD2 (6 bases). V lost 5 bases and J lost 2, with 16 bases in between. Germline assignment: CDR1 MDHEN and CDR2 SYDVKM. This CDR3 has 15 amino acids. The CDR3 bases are TGTGCCAGCAGTGGAGCGGGCGCACCTCCCTACGAGCAGTACTTC. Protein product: CASSGAGAPPYEQYF.

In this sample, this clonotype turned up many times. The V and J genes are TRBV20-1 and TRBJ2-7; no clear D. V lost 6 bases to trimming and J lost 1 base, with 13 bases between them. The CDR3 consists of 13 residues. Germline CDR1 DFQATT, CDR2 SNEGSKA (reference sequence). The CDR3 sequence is CSAKIRWSYEQYF. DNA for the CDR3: TGCAGTGCGAAGATTAGATGGTCCTACGAGCAGTACTTC.

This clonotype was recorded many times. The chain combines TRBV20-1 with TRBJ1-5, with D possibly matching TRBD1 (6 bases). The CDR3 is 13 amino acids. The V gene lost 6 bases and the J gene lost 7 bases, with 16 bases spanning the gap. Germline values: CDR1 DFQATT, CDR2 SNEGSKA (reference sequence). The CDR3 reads CSAQGTASQPQHF. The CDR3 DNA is TGCAGTGCCCAGGGGACGGCGTCGCAGCCCCAGCATTTT.

Here the CDR3 DNA reads TGTGCCAGCAGGGCGGCGAGGTACGAGCAGTACTTC. Its protein product is CASRAARYEQYF. This rearrangement joins TRBV12-3 or TRBV12-4 to TRBJ2-7, with D uncertain. The CDR3 covers 12 residues. V lost 6 bases and J 4 bases, leaving 10 bases between the germline ends.

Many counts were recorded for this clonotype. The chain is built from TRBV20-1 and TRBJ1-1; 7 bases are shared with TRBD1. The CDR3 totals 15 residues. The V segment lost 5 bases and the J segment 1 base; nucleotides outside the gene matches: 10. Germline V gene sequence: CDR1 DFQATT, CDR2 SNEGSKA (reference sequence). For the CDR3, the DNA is TGCAGTGCTGGACGACAGGGTGGGGGGAACACTGAAGCTTTCTTT. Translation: CSAGRQGGGNTEAFF.

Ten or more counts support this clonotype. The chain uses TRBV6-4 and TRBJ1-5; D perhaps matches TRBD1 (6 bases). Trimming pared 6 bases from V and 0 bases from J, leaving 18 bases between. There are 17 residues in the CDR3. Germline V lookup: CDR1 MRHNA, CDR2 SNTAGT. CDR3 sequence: CASRKKWTAYSNQPQHF. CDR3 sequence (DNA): TGTGCCAGCAGAAAAAAATGGACAGCTTATAGCAATCAGCCCCAGCATTTT.

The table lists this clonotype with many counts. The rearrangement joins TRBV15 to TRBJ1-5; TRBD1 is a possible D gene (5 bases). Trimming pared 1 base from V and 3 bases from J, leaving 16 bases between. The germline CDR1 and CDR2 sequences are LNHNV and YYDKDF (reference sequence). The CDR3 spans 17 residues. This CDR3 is CATSRAHHRDPNQPQHF. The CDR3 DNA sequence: TGTGCCACCAGCAGAGCTCACCACCGGGACCCCAATCAGCCCCAGCATTTT.

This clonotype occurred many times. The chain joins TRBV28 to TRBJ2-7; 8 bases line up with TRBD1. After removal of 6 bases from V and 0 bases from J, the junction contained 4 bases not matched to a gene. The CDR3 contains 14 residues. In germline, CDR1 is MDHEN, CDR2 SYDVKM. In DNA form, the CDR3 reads TGTGCCAGCAGCCGGGACAGGAGCTCCTACGAGCAGTACTTC. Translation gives CASSRDRSSYEQYF.

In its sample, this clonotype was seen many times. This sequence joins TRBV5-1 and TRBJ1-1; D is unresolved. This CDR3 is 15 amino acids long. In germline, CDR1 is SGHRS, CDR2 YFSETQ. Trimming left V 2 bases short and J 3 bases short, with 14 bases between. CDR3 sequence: CASSFMPVGDTEAFF. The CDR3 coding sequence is TGCGCCAGCAGCTTTATGCCGGTCGGCGACACTGAAGCTTTCTTT.

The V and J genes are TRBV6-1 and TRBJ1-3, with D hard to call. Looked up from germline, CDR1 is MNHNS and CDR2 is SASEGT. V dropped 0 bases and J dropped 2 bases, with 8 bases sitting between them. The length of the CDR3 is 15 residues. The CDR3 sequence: CASSEARTPGNTIYF. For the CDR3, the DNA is TGTGCCAGCAGTGAAGCGCGTACGCCTGGAAACACCATATATTTT.

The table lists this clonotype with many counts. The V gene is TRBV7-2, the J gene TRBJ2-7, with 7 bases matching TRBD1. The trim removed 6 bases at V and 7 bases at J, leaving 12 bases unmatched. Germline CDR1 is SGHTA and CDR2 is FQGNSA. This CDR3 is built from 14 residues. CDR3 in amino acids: CASRLHRDSIEQYF. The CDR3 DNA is TGTGCCAGCAGGTTACACCGGGACAGCATAGAGCAGTACTTC.